The 3 T cell receptor beta chains reported below all come from one sample, sequenced in a study of PD-L1 blockade in urothelial cancer (TCRdb year 2017). Read against the paper, the sample's time point label means: peripheral blood 6 weeks after treatment start. The library came from the immunoSEQ multiplex PCR assay. Sourced from immuneACCESS, this table was stored by TCRdb with only in-frame sequences that have V and J called. A share of the clones is absent; for the studies checked, an unresolved V gene accounts for under half, and the remainder has no known explanation. The sample table records about 51,000 clones; about 88% of these occur just once. The top ten hold less than 3% of the sample. This specimen consisted of PBMCs, obtained around atezolizumab (anti-PD-L1) treatment. These receptors were obtained from a man aged 60 to 69 with urothelial cancer.

The rearrangement joins TRBV6-1 to TRBJ2-5; 12 nucleotides agree with TRBD2. Germline CDR1 is MNHNS and CDR2 is SASEGT. The CDR3 runs to 16 residues. The V and J ends lost 0 bases and 2 bases, in that order; junction bases with no gene match: 1. The CDR3 protein is CASSEALAGGQETQYF. CDR3 DNA: TGTGCCAGCAGTGAAGCGCTAGCGGGGGGGCAAGAGACCCAGTACTTC.

The chain carries TRBV30 and TRBJ2-3; the match to TRBD2 covers 8 bases. The length of the CDR3 is 14 residues. J gave up 4 bases and V 8 bases, and 11 bases lay outside the gene matches. In germline, CDR1 is GTSNPN, CDR2 SVGIG (reference sequence). This chain's CDR3 is CAREGVSTSDTQYF. The CDR3 nucleotides read TGTGCCCGGGAGGGCGTCAGTACATCAGATACGCAGTATTTT.

This clone has a single count. This chain uses TRBV18 with TRBJ2-1; D not certain. Germline lookup yields CDR1 KGHSH and CDR2 LQKENI. Deletions cut 2 bases from V and 2 bases from J, with 7 bases between. The CDR3 consists of 14 residues. CDR3 coding DNA: TGTGCCAGCTCACCAATGCTAGCCTACAATGAGCAGTTCTTC. It is translated as CASSPMLAYNEQFF.